This T cell receptor beta chain was captured in a study of blood T cells in healthy people across ages. All donors came from Russia, were Caucasian and healthy, and spanned ages roughly 6 to 100. This clonotype was seen only once. The junction does not match germline at one end; this may be a read error. Germline V CDR1 and CDR2: MNHEY, SVGAGI. The CDR3 sequence is 13 residues long. Then a second PCR, running about 6 to 12 cycles, was carried out with a sample-barcoded 5' primer and a J-beta primer mix. Each cDNA molecule was tagged by a template-switch adaptor with 12 random nucleotides. TCRdb reanalysed the 5' RACE reads using MiXCR and keeps one entry per CDR3 protein. The sample records roughly 500,000 distinct CDR3 sequences, roughly 28% being singletons.

The chain uses TRBV6-5 and TRBJ1-1, with D tentatively TRBD1 (6 bases). The sample consisted of blood. This sequence was found in a woman in her 70s in good health. The CDR3 loop is CASSHREYTEAFF. Here the CDR3 DNA reads TGTGCCAGCAGTCACAGGGAGTACACTGAAGCCTTCTTT.